This T cell receptor (beta chain) was captured in a study of tumor-infiltrating lymphocytes in localized non-small cell lung cancer. In the study overall: Several tumor histologies, both smoking statuses, and some post-neoadjuvant chemotherapy samples were included.

J was trimmed by 3 bases and V by 3 bases; bases with no gene match: 8. Per germline, CDR1 MNHNS and CDR2 SASEGT. The CDR3 covers 17 residues. With regard to this clone: Its antigen is unidentified.

General observations from the study: Not all patients were TCR sequenced, owing to tissue quantity. Technical variation could not be separated from intratumor heterogeneity here. T-cell fraction did not differ between immunotypes IM1 and IM2.

The assay was immunoSEQ multiplex PCR, and TCRdb's table has in-frame clones only and misses some. This table holds 10,000 or so clones, roughly four fifths found once. The chain links TRBV6-1 to TRBJ2-3; 11 bases align to TRBD2. Material: uninvolved lung tissue not adjacent to the tumor. This clonotype was sampled from a human donor with non-small cell lung cancer. The CDR3 coding sequence is TGTGCCAGCAGTGAGCCACTAGCGGGAGCAGTGACAGATACGCAGTATTTT. Protein: CASSEPLAGAVTDTQYF.